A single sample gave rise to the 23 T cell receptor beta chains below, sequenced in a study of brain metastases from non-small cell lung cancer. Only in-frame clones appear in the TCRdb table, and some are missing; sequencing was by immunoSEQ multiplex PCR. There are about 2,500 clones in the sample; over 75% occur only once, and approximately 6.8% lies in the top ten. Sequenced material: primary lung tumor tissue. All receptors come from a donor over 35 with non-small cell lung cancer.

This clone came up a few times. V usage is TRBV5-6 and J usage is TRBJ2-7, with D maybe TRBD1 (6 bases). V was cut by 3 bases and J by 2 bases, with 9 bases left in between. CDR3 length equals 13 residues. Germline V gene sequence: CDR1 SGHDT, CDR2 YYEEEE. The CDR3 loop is CASSYGTTYEQYF. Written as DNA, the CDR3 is TGTGCCAGCAGCTACGGGACAACCTACGAGCAGTACTTC.

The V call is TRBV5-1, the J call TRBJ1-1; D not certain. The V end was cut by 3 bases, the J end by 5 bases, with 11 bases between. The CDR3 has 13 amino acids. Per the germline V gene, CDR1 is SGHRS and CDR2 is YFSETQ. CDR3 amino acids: CASSSMDRTEAFF. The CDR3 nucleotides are TGCGCCAGCAGCTCGATGGATAGGACTGAAGCTTTCTTT.

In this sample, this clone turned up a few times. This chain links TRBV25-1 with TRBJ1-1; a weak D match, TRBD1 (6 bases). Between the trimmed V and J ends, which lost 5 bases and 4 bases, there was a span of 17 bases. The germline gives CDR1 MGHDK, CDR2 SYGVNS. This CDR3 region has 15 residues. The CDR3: CASSSGAGVGTEAFF. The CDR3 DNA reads TGTGCCAGCAGTTCCGGGGCAGGGGTTGGCACTGAAGCTTTCTTT. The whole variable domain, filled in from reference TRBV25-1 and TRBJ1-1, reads EADIYQTPRYLVIGTGKKITLECSQTMGHDKMYWYQQDPGMELHLIHYSYGVNSTEKGDLSSESTVSRIRTEHFPLTLESARPSHTSQYLCASSSGAGVGTEAFFGQGTRLTVV.

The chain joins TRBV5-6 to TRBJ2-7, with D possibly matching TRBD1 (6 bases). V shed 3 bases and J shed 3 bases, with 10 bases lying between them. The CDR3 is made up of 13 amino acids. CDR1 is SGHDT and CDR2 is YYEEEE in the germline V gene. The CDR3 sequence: CASSYGTIYEQYF. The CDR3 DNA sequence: TGTGCCAGCAGCTACGGGACAATCTACGAGCAGTACTTC.

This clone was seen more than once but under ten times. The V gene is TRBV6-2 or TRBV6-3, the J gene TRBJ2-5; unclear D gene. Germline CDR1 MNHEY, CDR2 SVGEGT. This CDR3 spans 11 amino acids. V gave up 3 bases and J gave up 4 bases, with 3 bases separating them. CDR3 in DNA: TGTGCCAGCAGTTATGGAGAGACCCAGTACTTC. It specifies CASSYGETQYF.

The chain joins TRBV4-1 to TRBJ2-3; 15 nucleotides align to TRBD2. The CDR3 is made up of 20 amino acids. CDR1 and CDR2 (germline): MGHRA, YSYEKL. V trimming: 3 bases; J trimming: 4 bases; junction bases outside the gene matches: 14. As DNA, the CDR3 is TGCGCCAGCAGCCAGTTCCCGGGACTAGCGGGAGGCCCTATTTCAGATACGCAGTATTTT. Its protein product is CASSQFPGLAGGPISDTQYF.

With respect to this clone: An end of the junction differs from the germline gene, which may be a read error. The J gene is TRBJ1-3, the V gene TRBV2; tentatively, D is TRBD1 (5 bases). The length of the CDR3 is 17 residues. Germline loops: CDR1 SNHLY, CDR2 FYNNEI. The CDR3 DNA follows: TGTGCCAGCAGTAAAGCTGCAACAGGATTATCTGGAAACACCATATATTTT. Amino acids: CASSKAATGLSGNTIYF.

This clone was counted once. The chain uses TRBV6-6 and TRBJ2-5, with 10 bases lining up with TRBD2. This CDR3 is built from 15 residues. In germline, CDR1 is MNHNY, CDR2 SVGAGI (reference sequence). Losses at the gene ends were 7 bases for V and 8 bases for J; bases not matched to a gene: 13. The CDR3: CASTQAGGDLKTQYF. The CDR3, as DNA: TGTGCCAGCACCCAAGCGGGAGGGGATTTGAAAACCCAGTACTTC.

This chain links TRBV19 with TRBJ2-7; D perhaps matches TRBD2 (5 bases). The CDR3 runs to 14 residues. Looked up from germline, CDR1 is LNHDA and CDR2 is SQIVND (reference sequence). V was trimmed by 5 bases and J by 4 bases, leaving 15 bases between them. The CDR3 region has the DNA TGTGCCAGTAGTTCATTCGGAGGTCCTTACGAGCAGTACTTC. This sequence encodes CASSSFGGPYEQYF.

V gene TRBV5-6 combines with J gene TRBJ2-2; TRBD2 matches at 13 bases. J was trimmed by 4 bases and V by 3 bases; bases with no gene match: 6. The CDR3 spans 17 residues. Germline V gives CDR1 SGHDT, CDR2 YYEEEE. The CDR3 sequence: CASSWGTSGTGTGELFF. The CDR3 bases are TGTGCCAGCAGCTGGGGGACTAGCGGGACGGGCACCGGGGAGCTGTTTTTT.

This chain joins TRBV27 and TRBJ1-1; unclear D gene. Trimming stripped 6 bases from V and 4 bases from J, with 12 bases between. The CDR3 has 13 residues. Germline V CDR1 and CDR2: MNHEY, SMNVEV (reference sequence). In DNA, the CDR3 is TGTGCCAGCAGCACATATACCGGCACTGAAGCTTTCTTT. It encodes CASSTYTGTEAFF.

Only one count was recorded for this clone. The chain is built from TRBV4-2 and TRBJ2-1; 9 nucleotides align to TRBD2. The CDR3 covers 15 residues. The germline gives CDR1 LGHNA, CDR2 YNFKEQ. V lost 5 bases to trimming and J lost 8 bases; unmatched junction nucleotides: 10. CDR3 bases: TGTGCCAGCAGCTTAGCGGGAGCTAATATATATGAGCAGTTCTTC. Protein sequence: CASSLAGANIYEQFF.

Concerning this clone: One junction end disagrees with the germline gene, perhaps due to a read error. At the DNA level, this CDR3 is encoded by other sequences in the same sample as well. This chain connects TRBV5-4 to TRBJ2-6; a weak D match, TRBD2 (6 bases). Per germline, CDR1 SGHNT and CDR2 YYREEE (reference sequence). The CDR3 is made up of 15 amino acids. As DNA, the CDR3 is TGTGCCAGCAGATTGGGGGGTATGGGGGCCAACGTCCTGACTTTC. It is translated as CASRLGGMGANVLTF.

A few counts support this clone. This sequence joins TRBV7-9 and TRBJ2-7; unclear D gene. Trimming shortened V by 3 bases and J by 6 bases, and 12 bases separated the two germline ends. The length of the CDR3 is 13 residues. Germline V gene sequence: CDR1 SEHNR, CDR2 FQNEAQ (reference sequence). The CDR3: CASSFGPLGEQYF. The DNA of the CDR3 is TGTGCCAGCAGCTTCGGGCCGCTAGGCGAGCAGTACTTC.

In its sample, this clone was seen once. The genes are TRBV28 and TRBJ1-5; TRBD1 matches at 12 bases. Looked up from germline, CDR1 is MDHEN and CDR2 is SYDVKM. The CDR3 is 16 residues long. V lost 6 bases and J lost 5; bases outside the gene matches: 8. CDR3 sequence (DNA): TGTGCCAGCAGGGGACAGGGGGCTTCGGGATATCAGCCCCAGCATTTT. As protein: CASRGQGASGYQPQHF. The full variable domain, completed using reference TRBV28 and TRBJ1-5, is DVKVTQSSRYLVKRTGEKVFLECVQDMDHENMFWYRQDPGLGLRLIYFSYDVKMKEKGDIPEGYSVSREKKERFSLILESASTNQTSMYLCASRGQGASGYQPQHFGDGTRLSIL.

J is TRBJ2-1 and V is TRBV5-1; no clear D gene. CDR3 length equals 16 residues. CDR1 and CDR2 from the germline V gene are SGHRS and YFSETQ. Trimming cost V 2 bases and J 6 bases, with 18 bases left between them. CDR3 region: CASSFSEAGPSNEQFF. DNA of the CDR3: TGCGCCAGCAGCTTCAGTGAGGCCGGACCGAGCAATGAGCAGTTCTTC.

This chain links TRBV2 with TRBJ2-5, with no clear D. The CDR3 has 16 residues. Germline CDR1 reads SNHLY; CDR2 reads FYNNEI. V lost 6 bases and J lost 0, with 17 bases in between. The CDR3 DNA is TGTGCCAGCAGCGGACCCGGATACGTGTACCAAGAGACCCAGTACTTC. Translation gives CASSGPGYVYQETQYF.

CDR3 DNA: TGTGCCACCAGTGCCCCTTTAGCTAGCGGGAGCAATGAGCAGTTCTTC. It codes for CATSAPLASGSNEQFF. This chain connects TRBV24-1 to TRBJ2-1; 10 positions match TRBD2. The CDR3 is made up of 16 amino acids. V shed 5 bases, J shed 6 bases, and the junction held 9 bases outside the gene matches. Germline CDR1 and CDR2: KGHDR and SFDVKD.

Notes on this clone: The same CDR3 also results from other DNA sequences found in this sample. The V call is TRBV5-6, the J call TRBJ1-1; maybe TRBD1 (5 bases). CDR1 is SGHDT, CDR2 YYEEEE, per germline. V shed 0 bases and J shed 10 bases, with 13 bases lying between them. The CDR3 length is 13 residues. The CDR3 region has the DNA TGTGCCAGCAGCTTGGTGGCGGGGGAAGTAGCTTTCTTT. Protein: CASSLVAGEVAFF.

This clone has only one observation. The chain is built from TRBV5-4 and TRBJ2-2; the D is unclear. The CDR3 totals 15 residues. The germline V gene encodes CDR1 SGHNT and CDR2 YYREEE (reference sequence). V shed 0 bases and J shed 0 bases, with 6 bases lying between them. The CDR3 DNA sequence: TGTGCCAGCAGCTTGGGGGCACCGAACACCGGGGAGCTGTTTTTT. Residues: CASSLGAPNTGELFF. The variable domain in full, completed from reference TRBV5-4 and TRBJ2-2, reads ETGVTQSPTHLIKTRGQQVTLRCSSQSGHNTVSWYQQALGQGPQFIFQYYREEENGRGNFPPRFSGLQFPNYSSELNVNALELDDSALYLCASSLGAPNTGELFFGEGSRLTVL.

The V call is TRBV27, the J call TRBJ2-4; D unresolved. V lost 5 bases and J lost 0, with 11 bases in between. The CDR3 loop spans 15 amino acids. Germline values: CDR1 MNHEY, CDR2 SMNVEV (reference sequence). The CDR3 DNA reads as TGTGCCAGCAGTACGGAATTATTAGCCAAAAACATTCAGTACTTC. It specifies CASSTELLAKNIQYF.

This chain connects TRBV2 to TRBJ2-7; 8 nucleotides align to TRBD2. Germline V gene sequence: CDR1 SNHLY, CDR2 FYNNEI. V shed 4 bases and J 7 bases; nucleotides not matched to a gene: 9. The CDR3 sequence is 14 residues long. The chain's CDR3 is CASSVMTGRGEQYF. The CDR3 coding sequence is TGTGCCAGCAGTGTCATGACCGGGAGGGGAGAGCAGTACTTC.

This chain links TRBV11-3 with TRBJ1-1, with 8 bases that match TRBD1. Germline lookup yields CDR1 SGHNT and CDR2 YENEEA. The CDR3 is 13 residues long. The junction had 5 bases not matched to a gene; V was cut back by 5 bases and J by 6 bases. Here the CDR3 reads CASSESDRAEAFF. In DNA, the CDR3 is TGTGCCAGCAGCGAATCGGACAGGGCTGAAGCTTTCTTT. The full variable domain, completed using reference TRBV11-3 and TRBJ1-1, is EAGVVQSPRYKIIEKKQPVAFWCNPISGHNTLYWYLQNLGQGPELLIRYENEEAVDDSQLPKDRFSAERLKGVDSTLKIQPAELGDSAVYLCASSESDRAEAFFGQGTRLTVV.